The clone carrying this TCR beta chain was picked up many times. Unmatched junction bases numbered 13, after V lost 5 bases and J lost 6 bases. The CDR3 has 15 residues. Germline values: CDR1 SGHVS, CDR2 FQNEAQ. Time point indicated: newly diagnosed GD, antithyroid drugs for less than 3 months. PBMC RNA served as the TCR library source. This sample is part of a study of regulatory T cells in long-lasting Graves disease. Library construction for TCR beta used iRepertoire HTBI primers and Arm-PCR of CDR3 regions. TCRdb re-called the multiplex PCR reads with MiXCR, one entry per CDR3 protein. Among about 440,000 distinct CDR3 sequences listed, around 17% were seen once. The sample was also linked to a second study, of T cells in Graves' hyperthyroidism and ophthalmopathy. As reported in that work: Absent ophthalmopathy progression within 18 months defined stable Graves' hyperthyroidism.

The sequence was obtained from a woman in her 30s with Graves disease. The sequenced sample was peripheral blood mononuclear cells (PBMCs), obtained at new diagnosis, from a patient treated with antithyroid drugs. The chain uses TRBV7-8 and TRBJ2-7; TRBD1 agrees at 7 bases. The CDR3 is CASSPVQGPPLEQYF. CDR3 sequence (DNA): TGTGCCAGCAGCCCAGTACAGGGGCCGCCGCTCGAGCAGTACTTC.